This is a list of T cell receptor beta chains from one sample in a study of OX40 agonist ivuxolimab in advanced cancers. Data came from immunoSEQ multiplex PCR; TCRdb stores just in-frame clones and leaves some out. The table lists about 45,000 clones, around 80% of them singletons. The sample was CD4+ or CD8+ T cells sorted from blood, taken in a trial of the OX40 agonist ivuxolimab. These receptors came from an adult with an advanced solid tumor such as melanoma, head and neck, liver or kidney cancer. The CDR3 runs from the conserved cysteine through the conserved F or W. D genes are given only for firm matches. Where a row states a size, it is once, few, many or the class of an expanded clone; other rows omit it.

>TRBV9|TRBJ2-3|.|.
TGTGCCAGCAGCGGAGACACAGATACGCAGTATTTT
CASSGDTDTQYF
>TRBV13|TRBJ2-2|once|TRBD2
TGTGCCAGCAGCTTACGGTCTGGGACTAGCAGTTTAACCGGGGAGCTGTTTTTT
CASSLRSGTSSLTGELFF
>TRBV1|TRBJ2-7|few|.
TGCACCAGCAGCCAAGAATGGGCAGGGAGGTACGAGCAGTACTTC
CTSSQEWAGRYEQYF
>TRBV25-1|TRBJ1-1|.|.
TGTGCCAGCAGTACCGCAGGGGTTAATACTGAAGCTTTCTTT
CASSTAGVNTEAFF
>TRBV11-1|TRBJ2-7|.|.
TGTGCCAGCAGCTTAAAAAGCTCCTACGAGCAGTACTTC
CASSLKSSYEQYF
>TRBV30|TRBJ1-1|.|.
TGTGCCTGGAGTAGAAAGCCACGGGGCACTGAAGCTTTCTTT
CAWSRKPRGTEAFF
>TRBV7-2|TRBJ2-3|.|.
TGTGCCAGCAGCTTATCTTCCTGGGATACGCAGTATTTT
CASSLSSWDTQYF
>TRBV14|TRBJ1-6|.|.
TGTGCCAGCAGCCACACCCCAAGAGCAGGGGCGAGGTCACCCCTCCACTTT
CASSHTPRAGARSPLHF
>TRBV18|TRBJ1-1|once|.
TGTGCCAGCTCAGAGTCCGGGAACACTGAAGCTTTCTTT
CASSESGNTEAFF
>TRBV18|TRBJ1-2|few|.
TGTGCCAGCTCAGGGCAGAGCTATGGCTACACCTTC
CASSGQSYGYTF
>TRBV30|TRBJ2-4|few|TRBD1
TGTGCCTGGAGTATAGAGGGGGCTCAGTACTTC
CAWSIEGAQYF
>TRBV4-3|TRBJ1-1|.|.
TGCGCCAGCAGCCAACAGGGTTACACTGAAGCTTTCTTT
CASSQQGYTEAFF
>TRBV2|TRBJ2-2|.|TRBD2
TGTGCCAGCAGTAGACTAGCGGGAGGGCCCCTCGGCACCGGGGAGCTGTTTTTT
CASSRLAGGPLGTGELFF
>TRBV6-6|TRBJ1-4|once|TRBD1
TGTGCCAGCAGGCGGAGACAGGGTGGTGAAAAACTGTTTTTT
CASRRRQGGEKLFF
>TRBV6-1|TRBJ2-7|.|.
TGTGCCAGCAAAGGACAGAAAAGGAGCTACGAGCAGTACTTC
CASKGQKRSYEQYF
>TRBV28|TRBJ1-3|few|TRBD1
TGTGCCAGCAGTCGAAGACAGGGCAACGGAAACACCATATATTTT
CASSRRQGNGNTIYF
>TRBV5-1|TRBJ2-7|once|.
TGCGCCAGCAGCTTGGATGCGGGGGCGTATTACGAGCAGTACTTC
CASSLDAGAYYEQYF
>TRBV9|TRBJ2-7|.|.
TGTGCCAGCAGCGTAGGTATGGGGCCGGGTACCTACGAGCAGTACTTC
CASSVGMGPGTYEQYF
>TRBV30|TRBJ1-2|few|.
TGTGCCTGGAGAAAGGGTGGCTACACCTTC
CAWRKGGYTF
>TRBV30|TRBJ2-5|.|TRBD1
TGTGCCTGGAGTGACCGGGACAGGGGGTTCGGAGAGACCCAGTACTTC
CAWSDRDRGFGETQYF
>TRBV7-9|TRBJ2-3|.|TRBD2
TGTGCCAGCAGCCCAGGGACTAGCGGTACAGATACGCAGTATTTT
CASSPGTSGTDTQYF
>TRBV6-6|TRBJ2-7|.|.
TGTGCCAGCAGAAACGGGGCTGCTACCTACGAGCAGTACTTC
CASRNGAATYEQYF
>TRBV2|TRBJ2-5|.|.
TGTGCCAGCAGTGGCATAGACGGAGAGACCCAGTACTTC
CASSGIDGETQYF
>TRBV18|TRBJ2-1|.|.
TGTGCCAGCTCACCGGGCTTATTGAATGAGCAGTTCTTC
CASSPGLLNEQFF
>TRBV5-1|TRBJ2-5|.|TRBD2
TGCGCCAGCAGCCGTACTAGCGTCCTGGAGACCCAGTACTTC
CASSRTSVLETQYF
>TRBV5-6|TRBJ1-4|.|TRBD1
TGTGCCAGCAGCCTGTTTGGATCGACAGGGGGCTTTAATGAAAAACTGTTTTTT
CASSLFGSTGGFNEKLFF
>TRBV5-1|TRBJ2-1|.|TRBD1
TGCGCCAGCAGCTTGGGGACAGGGGGAAATGAGCAGTTCTTC
CASSLGTGGNEQFF
>TRBV30|TRBJ2-7|.|.
TGTGCCTGGACGGATTCCTACGAGCAGTACTTC
CAWTDSYEQYF
>TRBV10-3|TRBJ2-7|.|.
TGTGCCATCAGTGACGGGGCGGGCGAGCAGTACTTC
CAISDGAGEQYF
>TRBV28|TRBJ1-2|.|.
TGTGCCACTTCAGGCAGATCCTTTGGCTACACCTTC
CATSGRSFGYTF
>TRBV5-4|TRBJ2-1|.|.
TGTGCCAGCAGCGATAGTAGCAGTTTCTCCCATGAGCAGTTCTTC
CASSDSSSFSHEQFF
>TRBV4-1|TRBJ2-7|once|.
TGCGCCAGCAGCCAAGTCGCTGAGGGCCCCTACGAGCAGTACTTC
CASSQVAEGPYEQYF
>TRBV4-1|TRBJ2-4|.|.
TGCGCCAGCAGCCAAGATACCGCCGTTCAGTACTTC
CASSQDTAVQYF
>TRBV6-1|TRBJ2-7|.|TRBD2
TGTGCCAGCAGTGAAGTCGCTGCGGGGGGGACCTCCTACGAGCAGTACTTC
CASSEVAAGGTSYEQYF
>TRBV19|TRBJ1-5|.|.
TGTGCCAGTAGGATGGGGGAGCAGCCCCAGCATTTT
CASRMGEQPQHF
>TRBV6-1|TRBJ1-1|.|.
TGTGCCAGCAGTCCCACAGGGACTGAAGCTTTCTTT
CASSPTGTEAFF
>TRBV5-8|TRBJ2-5|once|TRBD2
TGTGCCAGCAGCCCGGGACTAGCGAGAAACCAAGAGACCCAGTACTTC
CASSPGLARNQETQYF
>TRBV30|TRBJ2-7|.|.
TGTGCCTGGAGTATGGGCGGGCCGGACTACGAGCAGTACTTC
CAWSMGGPDYEQYF
>TRBV7-3|TRBJ2-2|.|.
TGTGCCAGCAGCTACGGACCGAACACCGGGGAGCTGTTTTTT
CASSYGPNTGELFF
>TRBV15|TRBJ1-5|.|.
TGTGCCACCAGCAGATACCGGGACAGCAATCAGCCCCAGCATTTT
CATSRYRDSNQPQHF
>TRBV5-6|TRBJ2-5|.|.
TGTGCCAGCAGCCTGGGGCCTGGGACGGGTCACTTC
CASSLGPGTGHF
>TRBV28|TRBJ1-1|.|.
TGTGCCAGCAGAACAACGGTGAACACTGAAGCTTTCTTT
CASRTTVNTEAFF
>TRBV30|TRBJ2-1|.|.
TGTGCCTGGAGTGTAGGCTACGCGAATGAGCAGTTCTTC
CAWSVGYANEQFF
>TRBV7-9|TRBJ2-6|.|.
TGTGCCAGCAGCCCCATGGGTGGGGCCAACGTCCTGACTTTC
CASSPMGGANVLTF
>TRBV29-1|TRBJ2-7|.|TRBD1
TGCAGCGTCCGGGACAGATACGAGCAGTACTTC
CSVRDRYEQYF
>TRBV9|TRBJ2-5|.|TRBD2
TGTGCCAGCAGCGTAGCGGGACTAGAGGGGACCCAGTACTTC
CASSVAGLEGTQYF
>TRBV29-1|TRBJ2-3|.|TRBD2
TGCAGCGCCGTGGGGGGGTCCGACACAGATACGCAGTATTTT
CSAVGGSDTDTQYF
>TRBV5-1|TRBJ2-2|.|.
TGCGCCAGCAGCCCCCAGGCCGGGGGATCCGGGGAGCTGTTTTTT
CASSPQAGGSGELFF